This TCR beta chain is drawn from a study of blood T cell repertoires in COVID-19. Study-wide background: Donors in the United States, Italy and Spain gave samples during acute or convalescent COVID-19. The cDNA or gDNA used as material had been derived from T cells, B-cell-depleted T cells, or PBMCs.

The assay was immunoSEQ multiplex PCR, and TCRdb's table has in-frame clones only and misses some. This sample has tens of thousands of clones, with approximately 89% found just once. The CDR3 loop spans 13 amino acids. V was clipped by 7 bases and J by 6 bases; unmatched bases: 8. Germline CDR1 and CDR2: MNHEY and SVGAGI. The TCR comes from a man between 65 and 85 years old with active or convalescent COVID-19. The rearrangement links TRBV6-5 to TRBJ2-7, with 8 bases that match TRBD2. Input material: peripheral blood. CDR3 amino acids: CASTGPGGLEQYF. The CDR3 coding sequence is TGTGCCAGCACCGGACCGGGGGGGCTCGAGCAGTACTTC.